The subject of this entry is one TCR beta chain. These data originate in a study of blood T cell repertoires in COVID-19. Study background: COVID-19 samples from acute and convalescent phases originated in the United States, Italy and Spain. PBMCs, B-cell-depleted T cells, or T cells were the source of the cDNA or gDNA that made up the material.

V gave up 8 bases and J gave up 4 bases; unmatched junction bases: 6. The CDR3 consists of 14 residues. Germline loops: CDR1 SNHLY, CDR2 FYNNEI. Per the authors' pipeline: Researchers report that nucleated cell counts were estimated from reference gene primer amplification. Here immunoSEQ multiplex PCR was the method, and the copy in TCRdb shows in-frame clones only, minus some. V, J and clone size reflect that table, while D and trimming were determined from the DNA. This table has approximately 150,000 clones, around 90% appearing once. The TCR was taken from a human donor in a cohort sampled during active COVID-19. The V gene is TRBV2, the J gene TRBJ2-7, with 12 bases fitting TRBD2. Source material: peripheral blood. In DNA form, the CDR3 reads TGTGCCAGCGTAGGACTAGCGGGAAGATACGAGCAGTACTTC. Its protein is CASVGLAGRYEQYF.